Listed here are 29 T cell receptor beta chains from one sample, sequenced in a study of regulatory T cells in long-lasting Graves disease (dated by TCRdb to about 2021). Reading the label with the study, this specimen's time point is: newly diagnosed GD, antithyroid drugs for less than 3 months. For both TCR sequencing and RNA sequencing, RNA was extracted from PBMCs using TRIzol. Library preparation was by multiplex PCR. Instrument used: Illumina HiSeq 4000. iRepertoire HTBI primers and Arm-PCR amplification of CDR3 regions were used to construct TCR beta libraries. The public reads were run again by TCRdb, first through fastp at Q25 and then through MiXCR, and only productive beta chains were kept. CDR3 protein sequences are deduplicated, and each keeps its most common genes and DNA. The sample has 440,000 or so distinct CDR3 sequences on record, about 15% of them singletons. The top ten clones comprise roughly 10% of the sample.

These records were also assigned to another study, of T cells in Graves' hyperthyroidism and ophthalmopathy.

This specimen consisted of peripheral blood mononuclear cells (PBMCs), obtained at new diagnosis, from a patient treated with antithyroid drugs. All receptors derive from a woman aged 25 to 45 with Graves disease. Donor details come from another sample of the same person, matched by shared clones.

This clonotype was observed at least ten times. CDR3 sequence: CASSQGGTVAYEQYF. The DNA for the CDR3 is TGTGCCAGCAGCCAAGGGGGGACAGTGGCCTACGAGCAGTACTTC. This chain links TRBV3-1 with TRBJ2-7, with 7 nucleotides matching TRBD1. V lost 1 base and J lost 2; bases outside the gene matches: 5. This CDR3 is built from 15 residues. Germline-derived CDR1 and CDR2 are LGHDT and YNNKEL (reference sequence).

This chain joins TRBV27 and TRBJ1-2, with D perhaps matching TRBD1 (6 bases). Germline CDR1 is MNHEY and CDR2 is SMNVEV (reference sequence). This CDR3 has 14 amino acids. Deletions cut 6 bases from V and 7 bases from J, with 18 bases between. The CDR3 sequence is CASSSPTGMGGYTF. DNA for the CDR3: TGTGCCAGCAGCTCCCCGACAGGAATGGGTGGCTACACCTTC.

There are many counts of this clonotype. The chain recombines TRBV28 with TRBJ2-7; D remains unclear. Germline V gives CDR1 MDHEN, CDR2 SYDVKM. The CDR3 runs 14 residues. V was trimmed by 3 bases and J by 2 bases, leaving 11 bases between them. CDR3 DNA sequence: TGTGCCAGCAGTTTGATCACAGAAGCCTACGAGCAGTACTTC. Translating it yields CASSLITEAYEQYF. Based on the CDR3 plus reference TRBV28 and TRBJ2-7, the full variable domain is DVKVTQSSRYLVKRTGEKVFLECVQDMDHENMFWYRQDPGLGLRLIYFSYDVKMKEKGDIPEGYSVSREKKERFSLILESASTNQTSMYLCASSLITEAYEQYFGPGTRLTVT.

There are a few counts of this clonotype. The chain uses TRBV27 and TRBJ2-4, with D hard to call. The germline V and J ends were trimmed by 0 bases and 1 base, with 10 bases remaining between them. Per the germline V gene, CDR1 is MNHEY and CDR2 is SMNVEV (reference sequence). The CDR3 has 16 residues. The CDR3 region has the DNA TGTGCCAGCAGTTTATCGGCGGTGGGGGCCAAAAACATTCAGTACTTC. This encodes CASSLSAVGAKNIQYF.

The J gene is TRBJ1-6, the V gene TRBV5-5; no reliable D call. The CDR3 is made up of 15 amino acids. Germline CDR1 SGHKS, CDR2 YYEKEE (reference sequence). Trimming removed 3 bases from V and 7 bases from J, with 14 bases in between. CDR3 nucleotides: TGTGCCAGCAGCTCCCAGGCACAGTCCAATTCACCCCTCCACTTT. Protein product: CASSSQAQSNSPLHF.

This clonotype has only a few counts. This chain links TRBV3-1 with TRBJ2-5; D possibly matches TRBD1 or TRBD2 (5 bases each). The CDR3 consists of 20 residues. Looked up from germline, CDR1 is LGHDT and CDR2 is YNNKEL (reference sequence). Trimming removed 0 bases at V and 6 bases at J, with 29 bases between. The CDR3, as DNA: TGTGCCAGCAGCCAAGATTGGGGGATGTCGGTGGCCCTTGTAAGGAAGACCCAGTACTTC. This gives the protein CASSQDWGMSVALVRKTQYF.

The chain is built from TRBV12-5 and TRBJ2-1; D might be TRBD2 (6 bases). V was pared by 0 bases and J by 0 bases, with 12 bases between. The germline V gene has CDR1 LGHNT and CDR2 FRNRAP. The CDR3 spans 17 residues. The CDR3 spells CASGLVRPSVSYNEQFF. The CDR3 DNA is TGTGCTAGTGGTTTGGTACGGCCTAGCGTCTCCTACAATGAGCAGTTCTTC.

A remark on this clonotype: This clone may be a read error of a much larger clone one base away. The chain couples TRBV18 to TRBJ1-3, with 7 bases fitting TRBD1. The CDR3 runs 15 residues. CDR1 is KGHSH and CDR2 is LQKENI in the germline V gene. Here the CDR3 reads CASSRGQNTGSTIYF. CDR3 in DNA: TGTGCCAGCTCAAGGGGACAGAACACTGGAAGCACCATATATTTT.

This chain connects TRBV20-1 to TRBJ2-1; 8 nucleotides agree with TRBD2. J lost 9 bases, V lost 3 bases, and 13 bases had no gene match. Looked up from germline, CDR1 is DFQATT and CDR2 is SNEGSKA (reference sequence). This CDR3 is built from 15 residues. The CDR3 coding sequence is TGCAGTGCTAGTGGAAGCGGGAGTGTCCCTGCTGAGCAGTTCTTC. Translation: CSASGSGSVPAEQFF.

This clonotype occurred a few times. This rearrangement joins TRBV12-3 or TRBV12-4 to TRBJ1-4; D gene uncertain. V lost 2 bases, J lost 4 bases, and 5 bases lay in between. This CDR3 has 13 amino acids. The CDR3 reads CASSLQINEKLFF. The CDR3 bases are TGTGCCAGCAGTTTACAGATTAATGAAAAACTGTTTTTT.

The table lists this clonotype with many counts. J is TRBJ1-1 and V is TRBV3-1, with 7 nucleotides matching TRBD1. The CDR3 runs to 17 residues. CDR1 is LGHDT, CDR2 YNNKEL, per germline (reference sequence). V lost 1 base, J lost 0 bases, and 8 bases stayed unmatched. The CDR3 sequence is CASSQGSGGSMNTEAFF. The DNA for the CDR3 is TGTGCCAGCAGCCAAGGTTCAGGGGGGTCGATGAACACTGAAGCTTTCTTT.

This clonotype was observed a handful of times. The chain links TRBV4-3 to TRBJ1-1, with TRBD1 matching over 8 bases. CDR1 and CDR2 from the germline V gene are LGHNA and YSLEER. This CDR3 has 15 residues. Unmatched junction bases numbered 5, after V lost 3 bases and J lost 2 bases. CDR3 coding DNA: TGCGCCAGCAGCCACCGGACAGGGACAAACACTGAAGCTTTCTTT. This encodes CASSHRTGTNTEAFF.

This clonotype was seen many times. The chain uses TRBV28 and TRBJ1-1; the D is unclear. CDR3 length equals 12 residues. Trimming pared 6 bases from V and 4 bases from J, leaving 9 bases between. Germline loops: CDR1 MDHEN, CDR2 SYDVKM. The DNA for the CDR3 is TGTGCCAGCAGCCTCAGTATCACTGAAGCTTTCTTT. Translation gives CASSLSITEAFF.

This clonotype was seen a handful of times. J is TRBJ2-5 and V is TRBV9, with 7 bases aligning to TRBD2. This CDR3 has 18 residues. V lost 3 bases, J lost 2 bases, and 16 bases stayed unmatched. Germline CDR1 and CDR2: SGDLS and YYNGEE. In DNA, the CDR3 is TGTGCCAGCAGCGATGAGCGGGAAAACCACCCTCCGCAAGAGACCCAGTACTTC. It yields the protein CASSDERENHPPQETQYF.

This clonotype came up many times. V is TRBV20-1 and J is TRBJ2-3; 12 bases match TRBD1. This CDR3 contains 15 residues. Germline assignment: CDR1 DFQATT and CDR2 SNEGSKA (reference sequence). V gave up 6 bases and J gave up 6 bases; unmatched junction bases: 10. The CDR3 protein is CSALGQGALLDTQYF. CDR3 nucleotides: TGCAGTGCCCTGGGACAGGGGGCGTTATTGGATACGCAGTATTTT.

This clonotype was found many times. The rearrangement links TRBV11-1 to TRBJ2-1; D unresolved. Trimming removed 6 bases from V and 4 bases from J, with 7 bases in between. Germline V lookup: CDR1 SGHAT, CDR2 FQDESV (reference sequence). This CDR3 region has 12 residues. CDR3 in DNA: TGTGCCAGCAGTGCGTTATACAATGAGCAGTTCTTC. This sequence encodes CASSALYNEQFF.

The V call is TRBV5-5, the J call TRBJ1-1; D ambiguous. The germline V gene has CDR1 SGHKS and CDR2 YYEKEE (reference sequence). This CDR3 is built from 14 residues. The V gene lost 4 bases and the J gene lost 0 bases, with 10 bases spanning the gap. The CDR3 DNA follows: TGTGCCAGCAGCCTGCCTCTTATGAACACTGAAGCTTTCTTT. Translated, it gives CASSLPLMNTEAFF.

This clonotype was seen just once. A much bigger clone sits one base away, suggesting this may be a read error. The chain couples TRBV10-3 to TRBJ1-5; D unclear. CDR1 is ENHRY and CDR2 is SYGVKD in the germline V gene. This CDR3 is 14 amino acids long. The CDR3 DNA reads TGTGCCAGCAGTGAGACTGCCTCGGATCAGCCCCAGCATTTT. It codes for CASSETASDQPQHF.

This clonotype was seen a single time. The chain has TRBV18 and TRBJ2-1; a possible D gene is TRBD2 (6 bases). Germline CDR1 and CDR2: KGHSH and LQKENI. This CDR3 has 13 residues. Trimming left V 0 bases short and J 13 bases short, with 13 bases between. The chain's CDR3 is CASSPPSRETQFF. The CDR3 DNA reads TGTGCCAGCTCACCACCCTCACGGGAGACCCAGTTCTTC.

This clonotype was detected many times. CDR3 region: CASSRRETGDEKLFF. The CDR3 DNA reads as TGTGCCAGCAGCCGGCGCGAAACGGGGGATGAAAAACTGTTTTTT. This chain joins TRBV3-1 and TRBJ1-4; tentative D call: TRBD1 (5 bases). The CDR3 spans 15 residues. Germline V CDR1 and CDR2: LGHDT, YNNKEL (reference sequence). V was shortened by 4 bases and J by 6 bases, with 15 bases between the two germline ends. Filled out from reference TRBV3-1 and TRBJ1-4, the complete variable domain reads DTAVSQTPKYLVTQMGNDKSIKCEQNLGHDTMYWYKQDSKKFLKIMFSYNNKELIINETVPNRFSPKSPDKAHLNLHINSLELGDSAVYFCASSRRETGDEKLFFGSGTQLSVL.

About this clonotype: This likely came from a read error, as a far larger clone is one base away. CDR3 DNA: TGTGCCAGCAGTGAGGGACAGGGTTACACTGAAGCTTTCTTT. It specifies CASSEGQGYTEAFF. The genes are TRBV25-1 and TRBJ1-1; 9 bases fit TRBD1. Losses at the gene ends were 3 bases for V and 3 bases for J; bases not matched to a gene: 2. The germline CDR1 and CDR2 sequences are MGHDK and SYGVNS. This CDR3 is built from 14 residues.

This sequence joins TRBV20-1 and TRBJ2-3; TRBD2 aligns across 13 bases. CDR1 and CDR2 (germline): DFQATT, SNEGSKA (reference sequence). The CDR3 has 20 amino acids. Trimming removed 3 bases from V and 2 bases from J; junction bases left unmatched: 17. The CDR3: CSARGELAGGPILDTDTQYF. The CDR3 DNA follows: TGCAGTGCTAGGGGTGAACTAGCGGGAGGGCCAATTCTAGACACAGATACGCAGTATTTT.

This chain joins TRBV20-1 and TRBJ1-2; perhaps TRBD1 as D (6 bases). CDR1 is DFQATT and CDR2 is SNEGSKA in the germline V gene (reference sequence). The CDR3 is 14 amino acids. V lost 1 base, J lost 3 bases, and 12 bases lay in between. CDR3 sequence (DNA): TGCAGTGCTAGAGCGGGGGCTTGGGACTATGGCTACACCTTC. Its translation: CSARAGAWDYGYTF.

This clonotype was counted a few times. The chain links TRBV19 to TRBJ1-4; D unresolved. The V end was cut by 4 bases, the J end by 2 bases, with 11 bases between. The CDR3 totals 15 residues. Germline-derived CDR1 and CDR2 are LNHDA and SQIVND (reference sequence). The CDR3 sequence: CASSTRRGTNEKLFF. The CDR3 DNA reads as TGTGCCAGTAGTACCCGGCGGGGTACTAATGAAAAACTGTTTTTT.

The J gene is TRBJ2-2, the V gene TRBV9, with 7 bases fitting TRBD1. The V segment lost 4 bases and the J segment 1 base; nucleotides outside the gene matches: 10. Germline values: CDR1 SGDLS, CDR2 YYNGEE. The CDR3 contains 17 residues. CDR3 in DNA: TGTGCCAGCAGCTCCCCGGGACAGACAATGAACACCGGGGAGCTGTTTTTT. It encodes CASSSPGQTMNTGELFF.

The genes are TRBV6-2 or TRBV6-3 and TRBJ2-3; a weak D match, TRBD1 (5 bases). V shed 5 bases and J shed 2 bases, with 11 bases lying between them. Germline V gene data show CDR1 as MNHEY and CDR2 as SVGEGT. This CDR3 spans 14 amino acids. The CDR3 loop reads CASSEDISTDTQYF. CDR3 nucleotide sequence: TGTGCCAGCAGTGAGGACATCTCCACAGATACGCAGTATTTT.

This clonotype was seen more than once but under ten times. The chain recombines TRBV27 with TRBJ2-2; D is undetermined. Germline V CDR1 and CDR2: MNHEY, SMNVEV (reference sequence). The CDR3 totals 14 residues. V lost 4 bases, J lost 5 bases, and 11 bases lay in between. The CDR3, as DNA: TGTGCCAGCAGTTATAAGGGAATTACCGGGGAGCTGTTTTTT. The encoded protein is CASSYKGITGELFF.

As concerns this clonotype: Only one base separates this from a far larger clonotype, so it likely reflects a read error. V is TRBV11-2 and J is TRBJ2-1; D is uncertain. The CDR3 runs to 13 residues. The V and J ends lost 0 bases and 10 bases respectively, with 10 bases between them. Germline V gene sequence: CDR1 SGHAT, CDR2 FQNNGV. The CDR3 here is CASSLDYLYEQFF. For the CDR3, the DNA is TGTGCCAGCAGCTTAGACTACCTCTACGAGCAGTTCTTC.

At least ten counts were recorded for this clonotype. The chain has TRBV27 and TRBJ1-1, with D tentatively TRBD1 (6 bases). The CDR3 loop spans 14 amino acids. Trimming pared 6 bases from V and 1 base from J, leaving 12 bases between. Germline loops: CDR1 MNHEY, CDR2 SMNVEV (reference sequence). The CDR3 region is CASSRRTANTEAFF. The CDR3 DNA reads as TGTGCCAGCAGCCGACGGACAGCGAACACTGAAGCTTTCTTT.